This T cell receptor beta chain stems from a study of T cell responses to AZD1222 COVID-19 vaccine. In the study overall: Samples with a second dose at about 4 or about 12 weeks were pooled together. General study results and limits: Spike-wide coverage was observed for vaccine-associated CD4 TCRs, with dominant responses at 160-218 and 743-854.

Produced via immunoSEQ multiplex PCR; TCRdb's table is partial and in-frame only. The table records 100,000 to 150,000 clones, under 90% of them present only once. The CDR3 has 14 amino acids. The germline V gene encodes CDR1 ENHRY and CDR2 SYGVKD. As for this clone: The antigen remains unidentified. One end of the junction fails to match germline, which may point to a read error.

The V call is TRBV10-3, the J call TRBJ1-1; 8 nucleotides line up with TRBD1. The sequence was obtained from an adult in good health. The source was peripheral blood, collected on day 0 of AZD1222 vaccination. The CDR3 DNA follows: TGTGCCATCAGTGAGCTACCGGGACAGGAAAGGTTTCTTTTT. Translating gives CAISELPGQERFLF.